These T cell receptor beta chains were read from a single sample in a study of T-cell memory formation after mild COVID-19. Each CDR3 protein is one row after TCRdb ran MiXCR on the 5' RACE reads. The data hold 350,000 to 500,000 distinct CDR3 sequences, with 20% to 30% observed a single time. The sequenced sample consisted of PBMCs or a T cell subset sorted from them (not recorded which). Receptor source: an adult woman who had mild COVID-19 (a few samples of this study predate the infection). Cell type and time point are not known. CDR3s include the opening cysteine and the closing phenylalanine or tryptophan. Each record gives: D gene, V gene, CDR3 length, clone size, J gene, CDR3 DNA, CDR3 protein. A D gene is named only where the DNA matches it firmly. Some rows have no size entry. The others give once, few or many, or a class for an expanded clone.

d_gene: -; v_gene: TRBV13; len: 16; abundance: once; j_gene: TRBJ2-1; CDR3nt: TGTGCCAGTAGACGAGCGGGCCTGAGCTCCTACAATGAGCAGTTCTTC; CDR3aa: CASRRAGLSSYNEQFF
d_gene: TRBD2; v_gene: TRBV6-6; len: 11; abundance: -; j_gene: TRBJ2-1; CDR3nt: TGTGCCAGCAGTCCGCGGGGGGAGCAGTTCTTC; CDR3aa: CASSPRGEQFF
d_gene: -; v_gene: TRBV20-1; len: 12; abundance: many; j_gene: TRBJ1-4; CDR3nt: TGCAGTGCTAGATTCGCTAATGAAAAACTGTTTTTT; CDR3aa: CSARFANEKLFF
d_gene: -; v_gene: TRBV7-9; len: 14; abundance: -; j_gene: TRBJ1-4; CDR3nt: TGTGCCAGCAGCTTTTCCGGGGCCTATGAAAAACTGTTTTTT; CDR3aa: CASSFSGAYEKLFF
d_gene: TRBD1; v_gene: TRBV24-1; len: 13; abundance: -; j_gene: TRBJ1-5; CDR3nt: TGTGCCATACAGGGGGCAGGCAATCAGCCCCAGCATTTT; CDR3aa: CAIQGAGNQPQHF
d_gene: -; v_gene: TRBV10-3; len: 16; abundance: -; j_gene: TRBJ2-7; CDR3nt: TGTGCCATCAGTGAGGGGAACATTCCCCGCTCTCACGAGCAGTACTTC; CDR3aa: CAISEGNIPRSHEQYF
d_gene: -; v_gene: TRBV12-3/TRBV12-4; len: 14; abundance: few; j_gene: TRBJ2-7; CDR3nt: TGTGCCAGCAGGTCGGACAGAACCATCTACGAGCAGTACTTC; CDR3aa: CASRSDRTIYEQYF
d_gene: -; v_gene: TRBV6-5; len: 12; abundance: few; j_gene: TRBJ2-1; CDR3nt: TGTGCCAGCAGCCGGCCTGGCTATGAGCAGTTCTTC; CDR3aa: CASSRPGYEQFF
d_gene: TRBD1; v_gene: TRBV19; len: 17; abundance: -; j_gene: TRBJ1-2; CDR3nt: TGTGCCAGTAGTCCTTCGGGACAGGGGAAGGCTAACTATGGCTACACCTTC; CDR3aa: CASSPSGQGKANYGYTF
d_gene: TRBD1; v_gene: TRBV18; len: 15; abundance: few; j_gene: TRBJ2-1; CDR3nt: TGTGCCAGCTCACCAGAAGGACAGGGGGGCAATGAGCAGTTCTTC; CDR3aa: CASSPEGQGGNEQFF
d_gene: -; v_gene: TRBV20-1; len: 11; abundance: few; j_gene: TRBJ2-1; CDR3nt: TGCAGTGCTAGAGAGTACAATGAGCAGTTCTTC; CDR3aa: CSAREYNEQFF
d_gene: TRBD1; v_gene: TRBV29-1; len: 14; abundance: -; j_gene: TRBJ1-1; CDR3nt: TGCAGCGCTTCCCGACAGGGATTGAACACTGAAGCTTTCTTT; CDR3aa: CSASRQGLNTEAFF
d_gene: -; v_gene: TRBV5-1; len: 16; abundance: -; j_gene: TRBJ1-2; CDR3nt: TGCGCCAGCAGCCCGGGATGGGGCGGGGGATCGGATGGCTACACCTTC; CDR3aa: CASSPGWGGGSDGYTF
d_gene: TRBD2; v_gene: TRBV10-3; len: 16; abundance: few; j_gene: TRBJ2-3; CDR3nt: TGTGCCATCAGTGAAATTAGCGGGAGCCCCGCAGATACGCAGTATTTT; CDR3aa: CAISEISGSPADTQYF
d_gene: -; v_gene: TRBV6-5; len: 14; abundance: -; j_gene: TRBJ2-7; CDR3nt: TGTGCCAGCAGTTACTCGGGGCCTCTCGGCGAGCAGTACTTC; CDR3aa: CASSYSGPLGEQYF
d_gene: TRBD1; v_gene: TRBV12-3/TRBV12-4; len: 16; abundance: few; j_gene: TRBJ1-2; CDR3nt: TGTGCCAGCAGCCATTCGGGACAGATTCCTAACTATGGCTACACCTTC; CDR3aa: CASSHSGQIPNYGYTF
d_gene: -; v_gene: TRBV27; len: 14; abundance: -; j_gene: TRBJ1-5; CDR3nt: TGTGCCAGCAGTCCTAGGACTGTTGATCAGCCCCAGCATTTT; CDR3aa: CASSPRTVDQPQHF
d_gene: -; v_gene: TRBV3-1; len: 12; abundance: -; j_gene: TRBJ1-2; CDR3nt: TGTGCCAGCAGCCAGGGGAGGGGCCTCTACACCTTC; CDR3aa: CASSQGRGLYTF
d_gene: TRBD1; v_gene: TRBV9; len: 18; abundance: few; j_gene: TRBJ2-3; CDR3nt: TGTGCCAGCAGCGTAGGTCGGACAGGGTATTCTGGCACAGATACGCAGTATTTT; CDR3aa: CASSVGRTGYSGTDTQYF
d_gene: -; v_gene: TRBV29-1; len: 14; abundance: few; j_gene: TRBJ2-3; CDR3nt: TGCAGCGTTGGCGGCCGCCCTAGCACAGATACGCAGTATTTT; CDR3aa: CSVGGRPSTDTQYF
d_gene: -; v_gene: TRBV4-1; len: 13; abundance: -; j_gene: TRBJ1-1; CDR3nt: TGCGCCAGCAGCCGGGGGACGTATCCTGAAGCTTTCTTT; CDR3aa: CASSRGTYPEAFF
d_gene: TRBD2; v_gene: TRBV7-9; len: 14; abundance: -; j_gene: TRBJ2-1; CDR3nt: TGTGCCAGCAGCCCACTAGTGGGGGGGAACGAGCAGTTCTTC; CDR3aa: CASSPLVGGNEQFF
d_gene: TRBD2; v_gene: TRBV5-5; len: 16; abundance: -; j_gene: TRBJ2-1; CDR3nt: TGTGCCAGCAGCCACGGGACTAGCGGACTCTACAATGAGCAGTTCTTC; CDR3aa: CASSHGTSGLYNEQFF
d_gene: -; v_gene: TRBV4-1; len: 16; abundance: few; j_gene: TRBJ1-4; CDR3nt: TGCGCCAGCAGCCTAGGCAGTGGGGGCTCGAATGAAAAACTGTTTTTT; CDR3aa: CASSLGSGGSNEKLFF
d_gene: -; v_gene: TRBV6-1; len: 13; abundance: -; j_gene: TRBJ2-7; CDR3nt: TGTGCCAGCAGTGAACAGGGAGGCTACGAGCAGTACTTC; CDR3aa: CASSEQGGYEQYF
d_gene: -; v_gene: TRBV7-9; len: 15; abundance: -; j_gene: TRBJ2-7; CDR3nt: TGTGCCAGCAGCTCCGGACAGGGAGGGGTCTACGAGCAGTACTTC; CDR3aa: CASSSGQGGVYEQYF
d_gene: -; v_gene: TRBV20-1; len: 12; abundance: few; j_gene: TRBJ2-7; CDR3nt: TGCAGTGCTAGACCCTCCCCCTACGAGCAGTACTTC; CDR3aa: CSARPSPYEQYF
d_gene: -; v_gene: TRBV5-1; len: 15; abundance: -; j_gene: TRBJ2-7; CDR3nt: TGCGCCAGCAGCTTGGCAGGACGAACCACCTACGAGCAGTACTTC; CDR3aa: CASSLAGRTTYEQYF
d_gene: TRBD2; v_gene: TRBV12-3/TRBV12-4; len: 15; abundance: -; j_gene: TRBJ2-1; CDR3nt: TGTGCCAGCAGTTTTTCTAGCGGGGGGTACAATGAGCAGTTCTTC; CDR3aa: CASSFSSGGYNEQFF
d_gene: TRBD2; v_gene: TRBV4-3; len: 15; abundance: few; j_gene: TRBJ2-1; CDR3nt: TGCGCCAGCAGACTATCTAGCGGGATTCACAATGAGCAGTTCTTC; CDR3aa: CASRLSSGIHNEQFF
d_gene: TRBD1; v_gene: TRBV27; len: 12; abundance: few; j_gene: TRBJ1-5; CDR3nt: TGTGCCAGGAGAGTAGGGGGCGAGCCCCAGCATTTT; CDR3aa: CARRVGGEPQHF
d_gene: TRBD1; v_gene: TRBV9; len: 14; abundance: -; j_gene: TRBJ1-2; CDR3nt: TGTGCCAGCAGCGGGGGACAGGGTTACCATGGCTACACCTTC; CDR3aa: CASSGGQGYHGYTF
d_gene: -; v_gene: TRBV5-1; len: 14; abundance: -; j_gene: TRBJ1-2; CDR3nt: TGCGCCAGCAGCCAGCTGGGGGGAAACTATGGCTACACCTTC; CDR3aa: CASSQLGGNYGYTF
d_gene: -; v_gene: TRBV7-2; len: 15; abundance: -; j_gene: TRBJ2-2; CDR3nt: TGTGCCAGCAGCTTCCGGACTACCTACACCGGGGAGCTGTTTTTT; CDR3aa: CASSFRTTYTGELFF
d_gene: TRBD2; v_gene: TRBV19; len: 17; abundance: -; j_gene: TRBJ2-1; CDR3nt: TGTGCCAGTAGTACCCCTCGGGCTAGCGGGGGCTACAATGAGCAGTTCTTC; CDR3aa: CASSTPRASGGYNEQFF
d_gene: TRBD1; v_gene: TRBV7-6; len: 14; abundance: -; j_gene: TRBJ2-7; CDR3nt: TGTGCCAGCAACGAGGGACAGGGTATCCTGGAGCAGTACTTC; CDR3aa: CASNEGQGILEQYF
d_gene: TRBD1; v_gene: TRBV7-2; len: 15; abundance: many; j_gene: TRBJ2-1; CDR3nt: TGTGCCAGCAGCCCCACGGCCGGACAGGGCAATGAGCAGTTCTTC; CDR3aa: CASSPTAGQGNEQFF
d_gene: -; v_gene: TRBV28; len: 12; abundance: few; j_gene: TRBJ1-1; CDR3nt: TGTGCCAGCGGTTGGGGGTACACTGAAGCTTTCTTT; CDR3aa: CASGWGYTEAFF
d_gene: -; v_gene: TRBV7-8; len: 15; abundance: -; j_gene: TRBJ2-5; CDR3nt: TGTGCCAGCAGCTCCTCCCTTTGGGATCGGGAGACCCAGTACTTC; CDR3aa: CASSSSLWDRETQYF
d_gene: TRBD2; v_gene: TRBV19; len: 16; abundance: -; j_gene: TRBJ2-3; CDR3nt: TGTGCCAGTAGTATCGGACTAGCGGGAGTGGCAGATACGCAGTATTTT; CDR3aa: CASSIGLAGVADTQYF
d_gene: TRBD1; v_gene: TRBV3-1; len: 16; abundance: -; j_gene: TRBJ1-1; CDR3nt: TGTGCCAGCAGCCCCAAAACAGGGGTAATGAACACTGAAGCTTTCTTT; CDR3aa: CASSPKTGVMNTEAFF
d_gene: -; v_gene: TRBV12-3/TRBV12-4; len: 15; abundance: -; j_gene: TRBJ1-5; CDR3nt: TGTGCCAGCAGTCCCCAATGGGTCGGGGGTCAGCCCCAGCATTTT; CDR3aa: CASSPQWVGGQPQHF
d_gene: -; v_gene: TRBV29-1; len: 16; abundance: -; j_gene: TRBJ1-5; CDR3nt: TGCAGCGTTGGAGCGGGACCATGGGGGGCGGCGCAGCCCCAGCATTTT; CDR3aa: CSVGAGPWGAAQPQHF
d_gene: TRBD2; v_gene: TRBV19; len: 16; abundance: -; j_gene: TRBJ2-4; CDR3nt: TGTGCCAGTAGTCCTTTAGGACGGGGGGAGAAAAACATTCAGTACTTC; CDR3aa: CASSPLGRGEKNIQYF
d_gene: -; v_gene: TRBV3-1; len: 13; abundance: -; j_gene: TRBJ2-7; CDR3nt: TGTGCCAGCAAGGCGGGATACACCTACGAGCAGTACTTC; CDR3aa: CASKAGYTYEQYF
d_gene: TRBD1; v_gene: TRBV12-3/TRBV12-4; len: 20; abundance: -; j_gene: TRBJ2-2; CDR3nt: TGTGCCAGCAGTCCCGGAACAGGGGGCAGGGAAGGCGGGAACACCGGGGAGCTGTTTTTT; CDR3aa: CASSPGTGGREGGNTGELFF
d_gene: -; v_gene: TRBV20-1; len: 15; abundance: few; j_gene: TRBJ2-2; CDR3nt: TGCAGTGCCAGACCGGGAGAGGTTGGCACCGGGGAGCTGTTTTTT; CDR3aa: CSARPGEVGTGELFF
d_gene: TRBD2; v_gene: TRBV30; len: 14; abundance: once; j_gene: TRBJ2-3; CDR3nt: TGTGCCTGGCTTCTAGCGGGGGCGGGAGATACGCAGTATTTT; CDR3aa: CAWLLAGAGDTQYF
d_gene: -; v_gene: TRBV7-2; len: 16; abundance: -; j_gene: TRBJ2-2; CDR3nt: TGTGCCAGCAGCTTAGGACTGGGGGGGAACACCGGGGAGCTGTTTTTT; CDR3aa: CASSLGLGGNTGELFF
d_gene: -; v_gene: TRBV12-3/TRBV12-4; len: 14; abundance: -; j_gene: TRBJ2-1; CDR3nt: TGTGCCAGCCGCGGGATAGCCAAGGAGAATGAGCAGTTCTTC; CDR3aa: CASRGIAKENEQFF
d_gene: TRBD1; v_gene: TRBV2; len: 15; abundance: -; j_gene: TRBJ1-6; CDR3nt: TGTGCCAGCAGCTCTCAGGACAGGGGCCATTCACCCCTCCACTTT; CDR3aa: CASSSQDRGHSPLHF
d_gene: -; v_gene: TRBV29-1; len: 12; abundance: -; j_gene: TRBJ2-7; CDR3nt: TGCAGCGTCCAGACTATAACCTACGAGCAGTACTTC; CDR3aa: CSVQTITYEQYF
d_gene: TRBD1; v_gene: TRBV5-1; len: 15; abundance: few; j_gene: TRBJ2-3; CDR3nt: TGCGCCAGCAGCTTGACGGGACAGCGCACAGATACGCAGTATTTT; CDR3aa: CASSLTGQRTDTQYF
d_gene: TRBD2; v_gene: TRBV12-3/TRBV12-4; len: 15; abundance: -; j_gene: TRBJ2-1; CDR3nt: TGTGCCAGCAGTTTTAGGACTAGCGGGAACAATGAGCAGTTCTTC; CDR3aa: CASSFRTSGNNEQFF
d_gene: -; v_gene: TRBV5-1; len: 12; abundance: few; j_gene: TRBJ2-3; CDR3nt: TGCGCCAGCAGCTTGGACGGAGATACGCAGTATTTT; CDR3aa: CASSLDGDTQYF
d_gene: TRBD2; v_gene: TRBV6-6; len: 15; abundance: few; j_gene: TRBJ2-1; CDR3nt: TGTGCCAGCAGTTACTCCGCGGGGGTCACCAATGAGCAGTTCTTC; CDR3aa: CASSYSAGVTNEQFF
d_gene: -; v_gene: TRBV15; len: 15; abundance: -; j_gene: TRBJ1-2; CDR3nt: TGTGCCACCAGCAGAGAGGGGGGAAGCAACTATGGCTACACCTTC; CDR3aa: CATSREGGSNYGYTF
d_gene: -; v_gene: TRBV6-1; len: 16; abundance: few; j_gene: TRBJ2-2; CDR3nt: TGTGCCAGCAGTGAATACAGGGAATGGAACACCGGGGAGCTGTTTTTT; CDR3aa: CASSEYREWNTGELFF
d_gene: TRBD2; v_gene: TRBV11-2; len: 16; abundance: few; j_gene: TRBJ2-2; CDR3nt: TGTGCCAGCGGCTCTAGCGGGGGGACGAACACCGGGGAGCTGTTTTTT; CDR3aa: CASGSSGGTNTGELFF